This entry concerns a single T cell receptor (beta chain). Its antigen is not yet known. Base quality data are lacking; no much larger clone is found one base away. This sample was included in a study of PD-1 blockade in mismatch repair-deficient tumors listed by TCRdb under 2017. In the study overall: The trial enrolled about 90 consecutive patients with more than ten mismatch repair-deficient cancer types between 2013 and late 2016, all previously treated and progressing. Deep sequencing of TCR CDR3 regions was used to track tumor-associated T cell clones in peripheral blood of patients responding to PD-1 blockade. The investigation overall reported the following: Tumor-resident clones, often undetectable in blood before treatment, expanded rapidly after pembrolizumab and then contracted, generally before radiologic responses.

The CDR3 holds 15 amino acids from the cysteine to the phenylalanine. Only the CDR3 region is kept as DNA, spanning 45 bases read in frame from base 1. Trimming removed 5 bases from V and 3 bases from J, leaving 17 bases between the germline ends. From a lookup of the germline V gene, CDR1 and CDR2 are SGHAT and FQNNGV. Mismatch repair deficiency in every enrolled patient was established by polymerase chain reaction or immunohistochemistry. TCR sequencing was performed for a few patients who responded to pembrolizumab therapy. The phase II trial prospectively evaluated PD-1 blockade with pembrolizumab in advanced mismatch repair-deficient cancers, independent of tissue of origin. Peripheral blood T cell samples were collected serially, before PD-1 blockade began and at several time points afterward. Blood sampling time points were reported as weeks after the first dose of pembrolizumab. Receptors were amplified or captured by the immunoSEQ multiplex PCR assay. This immuneACCESS table, as held by TCRdb, lists in-frame sequences with V and J called but not all clones. Of the missing ones, under half trace to an unresolved V gene in checked studies; the others have no known cause. The sample table shows approximately 100,000 clones, and about four fifths are seen once. The top ten constitute about 6.3% of the sample.

This TCR came from an adult with mismatch repair-deficient cancer. The chain is encoded by TRBV11-2 joined to TRBJ2-7; TRBD1 could be the D gene, as 6 bases match. The sample was peripheral blood, taken about 36 weeks after starting pembrolizumab. The CDR3: CASSKEGRGFYEQYF. At the DNA level, the sequence is TGTGCCAGCAGCAAAGAAGGCAGGGGCTTCTACGAGCAGTACTTC.